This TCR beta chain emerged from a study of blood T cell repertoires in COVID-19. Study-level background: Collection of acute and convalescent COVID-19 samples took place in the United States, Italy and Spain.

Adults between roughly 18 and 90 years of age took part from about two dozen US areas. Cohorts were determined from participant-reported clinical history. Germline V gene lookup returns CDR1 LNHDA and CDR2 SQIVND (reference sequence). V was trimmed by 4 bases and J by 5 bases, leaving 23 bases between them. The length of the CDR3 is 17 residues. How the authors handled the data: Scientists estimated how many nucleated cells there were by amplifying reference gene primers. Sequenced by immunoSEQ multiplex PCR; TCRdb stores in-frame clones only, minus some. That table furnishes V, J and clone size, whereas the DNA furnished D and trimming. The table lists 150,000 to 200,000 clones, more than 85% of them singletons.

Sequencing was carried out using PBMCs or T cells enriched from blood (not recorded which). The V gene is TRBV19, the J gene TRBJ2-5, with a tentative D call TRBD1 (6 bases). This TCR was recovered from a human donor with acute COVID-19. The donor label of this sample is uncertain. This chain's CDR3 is CASSTLPIDRLGETQYF. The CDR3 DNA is TGTGCCAGTAGTACCTTACCAATCGACAGGCTCGGGGAGACCCAGTACTTC.